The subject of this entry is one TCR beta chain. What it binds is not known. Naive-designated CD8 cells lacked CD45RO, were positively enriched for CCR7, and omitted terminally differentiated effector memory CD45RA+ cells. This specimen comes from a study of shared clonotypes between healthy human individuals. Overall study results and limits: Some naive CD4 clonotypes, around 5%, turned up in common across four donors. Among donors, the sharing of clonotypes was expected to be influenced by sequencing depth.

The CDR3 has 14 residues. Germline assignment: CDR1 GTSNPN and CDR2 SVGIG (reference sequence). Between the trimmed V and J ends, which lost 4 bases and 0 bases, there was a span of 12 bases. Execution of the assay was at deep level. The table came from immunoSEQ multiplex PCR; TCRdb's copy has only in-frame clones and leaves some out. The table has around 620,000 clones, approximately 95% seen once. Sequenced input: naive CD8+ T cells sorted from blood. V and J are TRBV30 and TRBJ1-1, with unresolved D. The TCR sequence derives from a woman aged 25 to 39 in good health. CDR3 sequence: CAWTRGQLNTEAFF. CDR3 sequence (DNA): TGTGCCTGGACGCGCGGGCAGCTGAACACTGAAGCTTTCTTT. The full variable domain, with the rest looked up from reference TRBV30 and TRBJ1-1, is SQTIHQWPATLVQPVGSPLSLECTVEGTSNPNLYWYRQAAGRGLQLLFYSVGIGQISSEVPQNLSASRPQDRQFILSSKKLLLSDSGFYLCAWTRGQLNTEAFFGQGTRLTVV.